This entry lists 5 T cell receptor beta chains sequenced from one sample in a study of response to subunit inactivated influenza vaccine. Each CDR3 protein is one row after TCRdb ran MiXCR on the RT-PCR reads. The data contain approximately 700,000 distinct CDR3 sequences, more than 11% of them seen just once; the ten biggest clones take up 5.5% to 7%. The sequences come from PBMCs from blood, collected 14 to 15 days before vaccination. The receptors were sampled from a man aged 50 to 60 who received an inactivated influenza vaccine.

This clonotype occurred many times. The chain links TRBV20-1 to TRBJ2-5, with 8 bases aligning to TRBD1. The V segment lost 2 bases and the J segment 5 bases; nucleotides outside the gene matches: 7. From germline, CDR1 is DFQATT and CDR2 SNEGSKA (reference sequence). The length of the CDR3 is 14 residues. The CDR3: CSARPTGVRETQYF. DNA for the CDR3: TGCAGTGCTAGACCGACAGGGGTGCGGGAGACCCAGTACTTC.

The CDR3 DNA follows: TGTGCCAGCTCAAAACAGGGCAACAATGAGCAGTTCTTC. Translated: CASSKQGNNEQFF. This rearrangement joins TRBV18 to TRBJ2-1; D possibly corresponds to TRBD1 (6 bases). Trimming left V 5 bases short and J 5 bases short, with 10 bases between. The CDR3 consists of 13 residues. CDR1 and CDR2 (germline): KGHSH, LQKENI.

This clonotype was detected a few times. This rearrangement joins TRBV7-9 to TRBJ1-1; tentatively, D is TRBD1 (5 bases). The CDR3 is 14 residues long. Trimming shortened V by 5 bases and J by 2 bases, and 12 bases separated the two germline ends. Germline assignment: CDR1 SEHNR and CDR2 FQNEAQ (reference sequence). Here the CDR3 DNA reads TGTGCCAGCAGCGCTGACAGTTCTAACACTGAAGCTTTCTTT. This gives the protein CASSADSSNTEAFF.

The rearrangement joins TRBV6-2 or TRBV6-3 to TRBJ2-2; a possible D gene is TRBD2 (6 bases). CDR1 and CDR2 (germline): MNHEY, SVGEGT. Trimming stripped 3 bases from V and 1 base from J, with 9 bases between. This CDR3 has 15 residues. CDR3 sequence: CASSYLGGNTGELFF. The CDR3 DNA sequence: TGTGCCAGCAGTTATCTGGGAGGGAACACCGGGGAGCTGTTTTTT.

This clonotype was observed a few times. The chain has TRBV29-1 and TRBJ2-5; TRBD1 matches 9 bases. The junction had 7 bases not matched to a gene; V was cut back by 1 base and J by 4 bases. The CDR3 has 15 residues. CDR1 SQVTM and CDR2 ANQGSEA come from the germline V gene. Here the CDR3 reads CSVEGGTGIGETQYF. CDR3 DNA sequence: TGCAGCGTTGAAGGGGGGACAGGGATAGGAGAGACCCAGTACTTC.